These 2 T cell receptor beta chains came from one sample sequenced in a study of response to subunit inactivated influenza vaccine. TCRdb ran MiXCR on the RT-PCR reads and lists one entry per CDR3 protein. In the table there are roughly 700,000 distinct CDR3 sequences, more than 15% of which are singletons. The specimen comprised PBMCs from blood, sampled approximately 13 days after vaccination. These receptors all stem from a man aged 50 to 59 who received an inactivated influenza vaccine.

A few counts support this clonotype. The rearrangement joins TRBV6-5 to TRBJ2-7; TRBD1 or TRBD2 may be the D gene (6 bases each). Trimming shortened V by 2 bases and J by 6 bases, and 14 bases separated the two germline ends. Germline V gives CDR1 MNHEY, CDR2 SVGAGI. This CDR3 has 14 amino acids. CDR3 amino acids: CASSYRGTGSEQYF. The CDR3 DNA reads as TGTGCCAGCAGTTACAGGGGGACTGGGAGCGAGCAGTACTTC.

This chain links TRBV28 with TRBJ2-7; D is unclear. Germline V gene sequence: CDR1 MDHEN, CDR2 SYDVKM. The CDR3 length is 15 residues. The V gene lost 8 bases and the J gene lost 0 bases, with 17 bases spanning the gap. CDR3 bases: TGTGCCAGCCGCACTGGTAAGCGAACCTCCTACGAGCAGTACTTC. This encodes CASRTGKRTSYEQYF.